The 24 T cell receptor beta chains below were found in one sample sequenced in a study of cytomegalovirus exposure and HLA in healthy donors. The PCR had 60 Vbeta and 13 Jbeta primers. The table came from immunoSEQ multiplex PCR; TCRdb's copy has only in-frame clones and leaves some out. The repertoire holds 270,000 or so clones, with approximately 91% as singletons. Sequencing was performed on PBMCs. The receptor source for this set is a girl aged 2 to 9 in good health and CMV-seronegative.

This chain links TRBV6-6 with TRBJ1-2; no clear D gene. CDR3 length: 16 residues. In germline, CDR1 is MNHNY, CDR2 SVGAGI (reference sequence). Deletions cut 3 bases from V and 1 base from J, with 15 bases between. CDR3 residues: CASSYSRGSLNYGYTF. DNA of the CDR3: TGTGCCAGCAGTTATAGTAGAGGGTCGCTTAACTATGGCTACACCTTC.

The genes are TRBV7-8 and TRBJ2-2, with a weak D call TRBD1 (6 bases). The CDR3 runs 14 residues. The germline V gene encodes CDR1 SGHVS and CDR2 FQNEAQ. V was shortened by 5 bases and J by 2 bases, with 9 bases between the two germline ends. The CDR3 region is CASSAGTNTGELFF. The CDR3 DNA sequence: TGTGCCAGCAGCGCCGGGACAAACACCGGGGAGCTGTTTTTT.

The rearrangement links TRBV19 to TRBJ2-5, with unresolved D. The CDR3 length is 14 residues. Germline loops: CDR1 LNHDA, CDR2 SQIVND (reference sequence). V gave up 7 bases and J gave up 0 bases, with 12 bases separating them. The CDR3 DNA is TGTGCCAGTACCCCAAGGCAGGACCAAGAGACCCAGTACTTC. This codes for CASTPRQDQETQYF. Looking up the rest from reference TRBV19 and TRBJ2-5 gives the full variable domain: DGGITQSPKYLFRKEGQNVTLSCEQNLNHDAMYWYRQDPGQGLRLIYYSQIVNDFQKGDIAEGYSVSREKKESFPLTVTSAQKNPTAFYLCASTPRQDQETQYFGPGTRLLVL.

Worth noting for this clone: This sample includes further DNA sequences coding for the same CDR3. The V gene is TRBV9, the J gene TRBJ2-1; TRBD2 matches 7 bases. V dropped 1 base and J dropped 3; count of bases not matched to a gene: 4. CDR3 length: 15 amino acids. The germline CDR1 and CDR2 sequences are SGDLS and YYNGEE. The CDR3 DNA reads as TGTGCCAGCAGCGTAACCGGGGGGAGCTACAATGAGCAGTTCTTC. Translating it yields CASSVTGGSYNEQFF.

V is TRBV25-1 and J is TRBJ1-6; 8 nucleotides line up with TRBD1. This CDR3 comprises 15 residues. Germline V gives CDR1 MGHDK, CDR2 SYGVNS. With V trimmed by 3 bases and J by 5 bases, 3 bases remained unmatched. The CDR3 DNA follows: TGTGCCAGCAGTGACAGGGGGCGGAATAATTCACCCCTCCACTTT. It is translated as CASSDRGRNNSPLHF.

The CDR3: CASRLRGANTEAFF. CDR3 DNA: TGTGCCAGCAGGCTCAGGGGTGCGAACACTGAAGCTTTCTTT. The V call is TRBV28, the J call TRBJ1-1; possibly TRBD1 for D (6 bases). The CDR3 spans 14 residues. Germline V gives CDR1 MDHEN, CDR2 SYDVKM. V lost 6 bases and J lost 1, with 12 bases in between.

The chain joins TRBV11-2 to TRBJ2-1, with 8 bases fitting TRBD2. J was trimmed by 5 bases and V by 3 bases; bases with no gene match: 12. The CDR3 is 17 residues long. CDR1 is SGHAT and CDR2 is FQNNGV in the germline V gene. The CDR3 DNA is TGTGCCAGCAGCTTGGGACGGGAGGGCCCGAGTAACAATGAGCAGTTCTTC. It codes for CASSLGREGPSNNEQFF.

A remark on this clone: One end of the junction varies from germline; a read error may be responsible. This sample includes further DNA sequences coding for the same CDR3. The V call is TRBV5-6, the J call TRBJ1-4; D unresolved. Germline values: CDR1 SGHDT, CDR2 YYEEEE. The CDR3 totals 11 residues. Written as DNA, the CDR3 is TGTGCCAGCAGCGAGGGTGAAAAGCTGTTTTTT. As protein: CASSEGEKLFF.

J is TRBJ2-2 and V is TRBV19; maybe TRBD1 (6 bases). This CDR3 has 17 residues. Germline lookup yields CDR1 LNHDA and CDR2 SQIVND (reference sequence). Trimming left V 2 bases short and J 4 bases short, with 17 bases between. The CDR3 spells CASSIRPAGASTGELFF. Written as DNA, the CDR3 is TGTGCCAGTAGTATACGCCCGGCAGGGGCGTCCACCGGGGAGCTGTTTTTT. The complete variable domain, with remaining parts taken from reference TRBV19 and TRBJ2-2, reads DGGITQSPKYLFRKEGQNVTLSCEQNLNHDAMYWYRQDPGQGLRLIYYSQIVNDFQKGDIAEGYSVSREKKESFPLTVTSAQKNPTAFYLCASSIRPAGASTGELFFGEGSRLTVL.

Details on this clone: Different DNA sequences within this sample yield the same CDR3. V gene TRBV28 combines with J gene TRBJ1-2; weak D call: TRBD1 (5 bases). V shed 3 bases and J shed 2 bases, with 16 bases lying between them. The CDR3 is 16 amino acids. Germline loops: CDR1 MDHEN, CDR2 SYDVKM. The CDR3 region has the DNA TGTGCCAGCAGTTTGTTTGGGGGGGGAAGGAACTATGGCTACACCTTC. It encodes CASSLFGGGRNYGYTF.

The V and J genes are TRBV2 and TRBJ1-4, with 9 nucleotides matching TRBD1. The CDR3 is 14 amino acids. J was trimmed by 8 bases and V by 6 bases; bases with no gene match: 7. Per the germline V gene, CDR1 is SNHLY and CDR2 is FYNNEI. CDR3 residues: CASRKQGAVEKLFF. The CDR3 nucleotides read TGTGCCAGCAGGAAACAGGGGGCTGTGGAAAAACTGTTTTTT. Using reference TRBV2 and TRBJ1-4 for the parts outside the CDR3, the full variable domain is EPEVTQTPSHQVTQMGQEVILRCVPISNHLYFYWYRQILGQKVEFLVSFYNNEISEKSEIFDDQFSVERPDGSNFTLKIRSTKLEDSAMYFCASRKQGAVEKLFFGSGTQLSVL.

This rearrangement joins TRBV6-5 to TRBJ2-1; possibly TRBD2 for D (5 bases). With 0 bases removed from V and 8 bases from J, the gap between germline ends came to 5 bases. Germline V CDR1 and CDR2: MNHEY, SVGAGI. The CDR3 consists of 12 residues. CDR3 region: CASSYSRDEQFF. CDR3 in DNA: TGTGCCAGCAGTTACTCGCGGGATGAGCAGTTCTTC.

The gene calls are TRBV2 and TRBJ1-4, with a tentative D call TRBD1 (6 bases). Germline assignment: CDR1 SNHLY and CDR2 FYNNEI. Trimming left V 7 bases short and J 8 bases short, with 20 bases between. This CDR3 is 15 amino acids long. CDR3 nucleotides: TGTGCCAGCACATCAGAGGGGGATATTGGAGAAAAACTGTTTTTT. Encoded protein: CASTSEGDIGEKLFF.

The chain combines TRBV25-1 with TRBJ2-1; tentatively, D is TRBD2 (7 bases). V lost 6 bases to trimming and J lost 5 bases, with 17 bases between them. The CDR3 is 15 residues long. The V gene's germline CDR1 is MGHDK and CDR2 SYGVNS. In DNA, the CDR3 is TGTGCCAGCAGACCAAGCGGGACACAAAACAATGAGCAGTTCTTC. Its protein is CASRPSGTQNNEQFF.

The chain joins TRBV7-9 to TRBJ1-1; a weak D match, TRBD1 (5 bases). Between the trimmed V and J ends, which lost 8 bases and 1 base, there was a span of 20 bases. The germline V gene has CDR1 SEHNR and CDR2 FQNEAQ (reference sequence). The length of the CDR3 is 16 residues. The CDR3 here is CASGVRPGGENTEAFF. The DNA for the CDR3 is TGTGCCAGCGGTGTACGGCCTGGGGGGGAGAACACTGAAGCTTTCTTT.

The chain is built from TRBV7-2 and TRBJ2-1, with 8 bases fitting TRBD2. The germline CDR1 and CDR2 sequences are SGHTA and FQGNSA. Trimming at V came to 5 bases and at J to 5 bases, leaving 8 bases not matched to a gene. This CDR3 comprises 15 residues. CDR3 sequence reads: CASSRSGGINNEQFF. In DNA, the CDR3 is TGTGCCAGCAGCCGATCGGGGGGGATCAACAATGAGCAGTTCTTC.

The chain couples TRBV29-1 to TRBJ2-2; perhaps TRBD1 as D (6 bases). Trimming took off 6 bases at V and 5 bases at J, with 19 bases between the two ends. The CDR3 consists of 15 residues. CDR1 and CDR2 (germline): SQVTM, ANQGSEA. Written as DNA, the CDR3 is TGCAGCGTCAAAGGGGGAAGAGTAGGTACCGGGGAGCTGTTTTTT. Translated: CSVKGGRVGTGELFF.

This chain joins TRBV6-6 and TRBJ2-1; the D is unclear. The germline gives CDR1 MNHNY, CDR2 SVGAGI (reference sequence). V lost 0 bases and J lost 13, with 10 bases in between. The CDR3 is made up of 12 amino acids. CDR3 residues: CASSYSRRDQFF. Here the CDR3 DNA reads TGTGCCAGCAGTTACTCGAGGCGTGACCAGTTCTTC.

The gene calls are TRBV28 and TRBJ1-5, with D unclear. CDR1 is MDHEN and CDR2 is SYDVKM in the germline V gene. The CDR3 consists of 12 residues. V was cut by 3 bases and J by 3 bases, with 3 bases left in between. The CDR3 loop reads CASSFYNQPQHF. The CDR3 coding sequence is TGTGCCAGCAGTTTTTACAATCAGCCCCAGCATTTT.

CDR3 sequence: CAISERQPGLQPPGELFF. Here the CDR3 DNA reads TGTGCCATCAGTGAGAGACAACCGGGACTACAACCGCCCGGGGAGCTGTTTTTT. The V call is TRBV10-3, the J call TRBJ2-2; 7 bases fit TRBD2. Germline values: CDR1 ENHRY, CDR2 SYGVKD. CDR3 length: 18 amino acids. Losses at the gene ends were 2 bases for V and 6 bases for J; bases not matched to a gene: 15.

V gene TRBV6-6 combines with J gene TRBJ1-5; 7 bases line up with TRBD1. The CDR3 consists of 13 residues. The germline gives CDR1 MNHNY, CDR2 SVGAGI (reference sequence). V shed 0 bases and J 9 bases; nucleotides not matched to a gene: 2. Here the CDR3 reads CASSYSTGLPQHF. CDR3 DNA sequence: TGTGCCAGCAGTTACTCGACAGGGCTGCCCCAGCATTTT.

About this clone itself: Germline and junction disagree at one end, which may indicate a read error. The chain carries TRBV18 and TRBJ1-2; TRBD1 matches at 10 bases. The CDR3 loop spans 12 amino acids. Per germline, CDR1 KGHSH and CDR2 LQKENI. The CDR3 is CASSDQTGGCTF. The CDR3 DNA follows: TGTGCCAGCTCAGATCAGACAGGGGGCTGCACCTTC.

V and J are TRBV28 and TRBJ1-2, with 7 bases that match TRBD1. Germline CDR1 reads MDHEN; CDR2 reads SYDVKM. V shed 5 bases, J shed 5 bases, and the junction held 17 bases outside the gene matches. The CDR3 has 17 residues. The CDR3 bases are TGTGCCAGCAGTCCCTACTCACCGGGACAGTTCCCGTATGGCTACACCTTC. Translating it yields CASSPYSPGQFPYGYTF.

This chain connects TRBV7-2 to TRBJ2-2; 9 nucleotides match TRBD1. Trimming took 6 bases from V and 5 from J; bases not matched to a gene: 13. CDR1 SGHTA and CDR2 FQGNSA come from the germline V gene. The CDR3 totals 17 residues. The CDR3 bases are TGTGCCAGCAGACCCCCTGGGACAGGGAGGTTTACCGGGGAGCTGTTTTTT. As protein: CASRPPGTGRFTGELFF.